The entry below gives a single T cell receptor beta chain sequence along with its context. Its cognate antigen has yet to be identified. Nothing much larger sits one base from this clone, and base qualities are not available. For CDR1 and CDR2, the germline V gene lists MDHEN and SYDVKM. The V end loses 6 bases and the J end loses 0 bases, and a stretch of 16 bases separates them. Reading from cysteine to phenylalanine, the CDR3 counts 16 amino acids. Only the CDR3 DNA stays, 48 bases, in frame from base 1. This sample was included in a study of early T cells in non-severe SARS-CoV-2 infection (TCRdb year 2021). With regard to the full study: Because TCR sequencing relied on bulk RNA taken from unsorted whole blood, pairing of alpha and beta chains was not possible. The investigation overall reported the following: VDJdb matching was skewed toward anti-spike CD8 responses, so virus-specific expansions were likely underestimated and private and CD4 specificities were missed.

The protocol used for the library was 5' RACE. For sequencing, a NextSeq 500 was employed. To correct for sequencing error and PCR bias, the TCR library protocol tagged individual cDNA molecules with unique molecular identifiers. TCR alpha and beta chains were both sequenced, and the abundances of alpha and beta sequences in each sample were closely correlated with each other. On the study's bioinformatics: Decombinator V4 was used to perform V gene, J gene and CDR3 annotation of TCR sequences. Expanded TCRs were defined as changing significantly between any two time points under a Poisson model with p below 0.0001. Abundances of TCRs were expressed as counts per million after normalisation to the total number of TCRs sequenced in each sample. MAIT TCRs were defined by TRAV1-2 paired with TRAJ12, TRAJ20 or TRAJ33, and iNKT TCRs by TRAV10 paired with TRAJ18. VDJdb, accessed 1 November 2021, was searched for CMV, EBV and SARS-CoV-2 annotated TCRs, with TCRs annotated for multiple antigens excluded. TCRdb ran its own pipeline on the public reads, namely fastp trimming at Q25 and MiXCR clone calling, and kept in-frame beta chains. Each entry is one CDR3 protein sequence, shown with its most common DNA and genes. The V and J calls reflect TCRdb's pipeline rather than the authors' work. The sample contains around 71,000 distinct CDR3 sequences, approximately 14% of them found a single time. The leading ten clones occupy about 4% of the sample.

Set within a cohort of healthcare workers in London, UK, this nested case-control study involved weekly PCR testing of nasopharyngeal swabs along with blood sampling. Healthcare workers were recruited between 23 and 31 March 2020, during the week of the UK lockdown, and were followed weekly for up to roughly 16 weeks. The sample was whole blood, taken at baseline. The rearranged chain carries TRBV28 and TRBJ2-3, with the D gene uncertain. This clonotype was obtained from an adult who was a healthcare worker with PCR-confirmed SARS-CoV-2 infection or an uninfected control (not recorded which). The nucleotide sequence reads TGTGCCAGCAGCTCAGTTGCGACCACTAGCACAGATACGCAGTATTTT. It translates as CASSSVATTSTDTQYF.